Listed here are 11 T cell receptor beta chains from one sample, sequenced in a study of blood T cells in healthy people across ages. A second PCR, run for about 6 to 11 cycles, used a sample-barcoded 5' primer plus a J-beta primer mix. TCRdb used MiXCR to reprocess the 5' RACE reads, holding one entry per CDR3 protein. The sample contains 380,000 or so distinct CDR3 sequences, about 52% of which appear only once. Sequenced material: blood. These receptors came from a man in his 60s in good health.

The rearrangement uses TRBV2 and TRBJ2-5; D ambiguous. The CDR3 has 13 residues. V was trimmed by 5 bases and J by 11 bases, leaving 18 bases between them. Germline V lookup: CDR1 SNHLY, CDR2 FYNNEI. The CDR3 region is CASSSESYNEQYF. The CDR3, as DNA: TGTGCCAGCAGTTCGGAGAGCTACAATGAGCAGTACTTC.

This clonotype was counted between two and nine times. The V gene is TRBV5-1, the J gene TRBJ2-1; 9 nucleotides align to TRBD2. CDR3 length equals 14 residues. J gave up 6 bases and V 5 bases, and 6 bases lay outside the gene matches. Germline CDR1 and CDR2: SGHRS and YFSETQ. Here the CDR3 DNA reads TGCGCCAGCAGTGGCCTAGCGGGGCCCAATGAGCAGTTCTTC. Translation: CASSGLAGPNEQFF.

The rearrangement joins TRBV7-6 to TRBJ2-7; TRBD1 matches 7 bases. The germline gives CDR1 SGHVS, CDR2 FNYEAQ. CDR3 length equals 12 residues. V lost 5 bases to trimming and J lost 9 bases; unmatched junction nucleotides: 7. CDR3: CASSRSGQSQYF. The CDR3 DNA is TGTGCCAGCAGCCGTTCGGGACAGTCGCAGTACTTC.

The gene calls are TRBV4-3 and TRBJ1-6; a possible D gene is TRBD1 (5 bases). This CDR3 spans 13 amino acids. V shed 2 bases and J shed 10 bases, with 9 bases lying between them. The germline CDR1 and CDR2 sequences are LGHNA and YSLEER. CDR3 amino acids: CASSQQGSSPLHF. The CDR3 DNA reads TGCGCCAGCAGCCAACAGGGTTCCTCACCCCTCCACTTT.

This clonotype was seen a handful of times. The rearrangement links TRBV27 to TRBJ2-1; the D gene is possibly TRBD2 (6 bases). Germline-derived CDR1 and CDR2 are MNHEY and SMNVEV (reference sequence). Trimming took 6 bases from V and 4 from J, leaving 13 bases between them. CDR3 length: 14 residues. This chain's CDR3 is CASRERATYNEQFF. The CDR3 DNA is TGTGCCAGCAGGGAGCGGGCCACTTACAATGAGCAGTTCTTC.

This chain links TRBV12-3 or TRBV12-4 with TRBJ1-2; unclear D gene. V was shortened by 5 bases and J by 2 bases, with 18 bases between the two germline ends. This CDR3 has 16 amino acids. This chain's CDR3 is CASSTQSVGLNYGYTF. Written as DNA, the CDR3 is TGTGCCAGCAGTACTCAAAGTGTTGGGCTGAACTATGGCTACACCTTC.

About this clonotype: Germline is not matched at one junction end, which may reflect a read error. V and J are TRBV6-2 or TRBV6-3 and TRBJ1-5, with no clear D. The CDR3 has 18 residues. The V gene's germline CDR1 is MNHEY and CDR2 SVGEGT. CDR3 DNA: TGTGCCAGCAATTACAACCCCGGATTGTCAGGAAACAATCAGCCCCAGCATTTT. Translation gives CASNYNPGLSGNNQPQHF.

The genes are TRBV28 and TRBJ2-5; D is perhaps TRBD2 (5 bases). The last part of the DNA fits TRBJ2-7 better; the J call may be wrong. This CDR3 contains 14 residues. From germline, CDR1 is MDHEN and CDR2 SYDVKM. The CDR3 sequence: CASTTLQLAYEQYF. CDR3 bases: TGTGCCAGCACCACTCTACAACTAGCCTACGAGCAGTACTTC.

This rearrangement joins TRBV20-1 to TRBJ2-5, with 14 bases matching TRBD2. Looked up from germline, CDR1 is DFQATT and CDR2 is SNEGSKA (reference sequence). Germline trimming cut 0 bases from V and 11 bases from J; bases unmatched to any gene: 23. CDR3 length: 20 amino acids. CDR3 DNA: TGCAGTGCTAGAGATTTCCAAGCTGGGACTAGCGGGAGTTCACCGTACGGGCAGTACTTC. As protein: CSARDFQAGTSGSSPYGQYF.

The V gene is TRBV6-5, the J gene TRBJ2-7; D unresolved. Germline V lookup: CDR1 MNHEY, CDR2 SVGAGI. V gave up 4 bases and J gave up 1 base, with 14 bases separating them. There are 15 residues in the CDR3. CDR3 nucleotides: TGTGCCAGCAGTTCGACCCACGCCCCATCCTACGAGCAGTACTTC. It yields the protein CASSSTHAPSYEQYF.

The rearrangement links TRBV29-1 to TRBJ2-1; D ambiguous. Trimming removed 6 bases at V and 9 bases at J, with 21 bases between. Germline assignment: CDR1 SQVTM and CDR2 ANQGSEA. The CDR3 runs to 14 residues. Here the CDR3 reads CSVPIAIVNGEQFF. Written as DNA, the CDR3 is TGCAGCGTCCCCATTGCTATTGTAAATGGTGAGCAGTTCTTC.